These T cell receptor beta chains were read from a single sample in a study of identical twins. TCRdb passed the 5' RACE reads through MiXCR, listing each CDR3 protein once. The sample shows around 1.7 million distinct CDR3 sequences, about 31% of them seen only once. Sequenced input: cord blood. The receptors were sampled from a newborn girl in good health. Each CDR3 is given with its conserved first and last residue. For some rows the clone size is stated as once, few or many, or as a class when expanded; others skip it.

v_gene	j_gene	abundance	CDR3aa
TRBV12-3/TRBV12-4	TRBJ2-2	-	CASTEGGGELFF
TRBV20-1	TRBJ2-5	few	CSARDPPSGRQIQYF
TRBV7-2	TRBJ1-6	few	CASSFYRNNSPLHF
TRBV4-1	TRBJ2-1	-	CASSQVSGGGDEQFF
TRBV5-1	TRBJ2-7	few	CASSPRIVRDRGVQQYF
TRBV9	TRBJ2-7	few	CASSAGTDYPYEQYF
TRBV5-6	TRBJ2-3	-	CASSLTSGGLTDTQYF
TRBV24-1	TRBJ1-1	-	CATSDLGQGGAFF
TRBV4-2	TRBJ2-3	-	CASSQAGRLSTSGRTDTQYF
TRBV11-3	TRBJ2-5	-	CASSLESGGADNEQYF
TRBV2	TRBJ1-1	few	CARGQGTEAFF
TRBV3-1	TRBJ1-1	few	CASSSRGSPFF
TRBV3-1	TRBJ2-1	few	CASSEEVAGRSSYNEQFF
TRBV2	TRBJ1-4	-	CASSEARDRVSGEKLFF
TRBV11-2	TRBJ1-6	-	CASTRQGSVSPLHF
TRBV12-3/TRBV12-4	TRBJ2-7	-	CASRGTGVPYEQYF
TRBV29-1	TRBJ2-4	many	CSVLERGRLAGKNIQYF
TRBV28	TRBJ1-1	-	CASSLALRSPGAEAFF
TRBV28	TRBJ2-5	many	CASSVPVQETQYF
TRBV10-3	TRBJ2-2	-	CAIRDRSVAGELFF
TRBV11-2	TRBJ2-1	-	CASSLRTSGNHWRYNEQFF
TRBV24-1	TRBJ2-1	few	CATSRGAGSKEGTTEQFF
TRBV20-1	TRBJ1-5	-	CSARDREYQPQHF
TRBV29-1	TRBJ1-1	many	CSVARPNTEAFF
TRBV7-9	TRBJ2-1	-	CASSLLAGGLNNEQFF
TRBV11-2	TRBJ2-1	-	CASSPLRDRAYNEQFF
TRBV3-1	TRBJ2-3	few	CASSAGSGSSTDTQYF
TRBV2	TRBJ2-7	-	CASSSPMRIYSSYEQYF
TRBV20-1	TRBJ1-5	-	CSARDVNNQPQHF
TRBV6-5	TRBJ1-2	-	CASTNRDNYGYTF
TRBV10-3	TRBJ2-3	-	CAIRGTSTSTDTQYF
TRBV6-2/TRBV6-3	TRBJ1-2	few	CASSYPDHGYTF
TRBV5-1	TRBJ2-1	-	CASSSISADNEQFF
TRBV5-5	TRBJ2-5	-	CASSPPIPETQYF
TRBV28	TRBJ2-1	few	CASKSGTGGYNEQFF
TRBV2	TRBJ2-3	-	CASSESWTSGTDTQYF
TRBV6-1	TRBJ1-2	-	CASGVQGAWIYGYTF
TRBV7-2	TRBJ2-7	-	CASSLGGQGEAQYF
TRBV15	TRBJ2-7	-	CATSTHHNEQYF
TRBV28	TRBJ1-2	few	CASSLPSNYGYTF
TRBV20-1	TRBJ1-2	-	CSAAQGRLNYGYTF
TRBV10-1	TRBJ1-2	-	CAGSESVNYGYTF